This T cell receptor (beta chain) emerged from a study of T cell responses to AZD1222 COVID-19 vaccine (dated by TCRdb to the early 2020s). Some background on the complete study: A total of approximately 240 trial participants underwent TCR sequencing, of whom about 210 received two doses of AZD1222 and 26 received two doses of the MenACWY control vaccine. Trial participants were enrolled into age subgroups of 18-55, 56-69 and 70-plus years, which contained 148, 28 and 57 TCR-sequenced participants, respectively. Study-wide conclusions, independent of this receptor: The 56-69-year group was small, and its depth increase did not reach significance, likely because of low power. Reportedly, close to half of the unique spike-specific TCRs recognized epitopes lying outside the regions that are mutated in the B.1.351 and B.1.1.7 variants. The whole spike protein was spanned by vaccine-associated CD4 TCRs, and dominant responses were seen in regions 160-218 and 743-854. Only five to seven AZD1222 recipients were SARS-CoV-2 seropositive at baseline, limiting conclusions about previously exposed vaccinees. Because no day 14 peak-response samples were available, repertoires were characterized only after the peak T cell response. Most participants were white British and females outnumbered males, and the authors suggested that clonal diversity may have been underestimated. A significant rise in spike-specific TCR breadth and depth was observed after two AZD1222 doses relative to day 0 and relative to MenACWY recipients.

The CDR3 regions of human TCRbeta chains were analyzed by immunosequencing. On the authors' methods: Repertoire TCRs were matched against a reference library of SARS-CoV-2-specific TCRs generated with the MIRA antigen-specificity platform. Breadth was defined as the fraction of unique TCRs that were SARS-CoV-2-associated, and depth was defined as the fraction of total T cells that were SARS-CoV-2-associated. Using the MIRA data, each spike-specific TCR was assigned both to the spike region to which the TCR was reactive and to a CD4 or CD8 class. Log10-transformed breadth and depth values were compared by one-way ANOVA with Sidak's multiple comparisons tests. Sourced from immuneACCESS, this table was stored by TCRdb with only in-frame sequences that have V and J called. A share of the clones is absent; for the studies checked, an unresolved V gene accounts for under half, and the remainder has no known explanation. V and J calls and clone size follow that table, whereas D and trimming were derived from the DNA. The sample table records some 180,000 clones; roughly 89% of these occur just once. The ten top clones hold around 1% of the sample.

This sample's time point label indicates: about 28 days (+/-7) after the second vaccine dose. AZD1222 recipients with second doses at about 4 weeks or about 12 weeks were pooled, because spike-specific TCR depth and breadth did not differ between schedules. Vaccinee samples were obtained from the UK trials COV001 and COV002, which included a single-blind randomized controlled phase 2/3 trial of AZD1222 (ChAdOx1 nCoV-19) in healthy adults. For TCRbeta chain sequencing, PBMC samples were collected from trial participants at day 0 and at day 28 after the second dose. Details on this clone: Its antigen is unknown. Base-call qualities are not available, and no considerably larger clone is one nucleotide away.

Specimen: peripheral blood, collected 28 days after the second AZD1222 dose. This clonotype was sampled from an adult who received the AZD1222 COVID-19 vaccine.

The CDR3 region has the sequence CAWTPLRDNEQFF. The nucleotide sequence reads as follows: TGTGCCTGGACCCCCCTAAGGGACAATGAGCAGTTCTTC. This sequence uses TRBV30 and TRBJ2-1; no confident D gene assignment can be made. Reading from cysteine to phenylalanine, the CDR3 counts 13 amino acids. This entry keeps only the CDR3 DNA: 39 bases, framed from base 1. Deletion took 4 bases off V and 5 bases off J, with a span of 12 bases between the germline ends. CDR1 and CDR2 were assigned from the germline V gene (reference sequence) as GTSNPN and SVGIG.